This T cell receptor beta chain was obtained from a study of blood T cell repertoires in COVID-19. Germline CDR1 is MNHEY and CDR2 is SMNVEV (reference sequence). The CDR3 has 15 amino acids. The V gene lost 5 bases and the J gene lost 5 bases, with 18 bases spanning the gap. Per the original methods: Reference gene primer amplification yielded estimated nucleated cell counts. Profiling relied on immunoSEQ multiplex PCR, and the TCRdb table lists in-frame clones only, not all of them. That table supplies the V and J calls and clone size; D and trimming were determined from the DNA. The data hold 150,000 to 180,000 clones, with about 79% observed a single time.

The sequence was collected from a woman aged 60-70 years with acute or convalescent COVID-19. The chain recombines TRBV27 with TRBJ1-2; tentative D call: TRBD1 (6 bases). Material: peripheral blood. The CDR3 region is CASSITGPGKYGYTF. The DNA of the CDR3 is TGTGCCAGCAGTATAACAGGGCCGGGAAAATATGGCTACACCTTC.